One sample yielded the 5 T cell receptor beta chains listed below, sequenced in a study of blood T cell repertoires in COVID-19. The assay was immunoSEQ multiplex PCR, and TCRdb's table has in-frame clones only and misses some. The data show over 150,000 clones, about 88% seen once. Specimen: peripheral blood. The receptors here all came from a man aged 60-69 years with COVID-19, enrolled during active disease.

This rearrangement joins TRBV27 to TRBJ1-1, with a weak D call TRBD1 (6 bases). The germline V gene encodes CDR1 MNHEY and CDR2 SMNVEV (reference sequence). The CDR3 has 15 amino acids. Trimming took off 5 bases at V and 0 bases at J, with 13 bases between the two ends. The CDR3, as DNA: TGTGCCAGCAGTCCTCGGGACACCGTGAACACTGAAGCTTTCTTT. Its protein product is CASSPRDTVNTEAFF.

In this sample, this clone turned up a few times. The genes are TRBV24-1 and TRBJ1-2; D may be TRBD1 (6 bases). CDR3 length equals 14 residues. V dropped 4 bases and J dropped 5 bases, with 13 bases sitting between them. CDR1 KGHDR and CDR2 SFDVKD come from the germline V gene. DNA of the CDR3: TGTGCCACCAGTGAACCTGGACAGAATTATGGCTACACCTTC. Residues: CATSEPGQNYGYTF.

The gene calls are TRBV6-2 or TRBV6-3 and TRBJ2-1; 9 bases match TRBD2. This CDR3 has 15 residues. V was clipped by 2 bases and J by 7 bases; unmatched bases: 6. Germline CDR1 and CDR2: MNHEY and SVGEGT. This CDR3 is CASSYRLAARNEQFF. The CDR3 DNA follows: TGTGCCAGCAGTTACCGACTAGCGGCAAGAAATGAGCAGTTCTTC.

The chain has TRBV5-4 and TRBJ2-1; tentative D call: TRBD2 (5 bases). Trimming removed 0 bases at V and 1 base at J, with 5 bases between. This CDR3 is 14 amino acids long. Germline assignment: CDR1 SGHNT and CDR2 YYREEE (reference sequence). CDR3 amino acids: CASSLAGSYNEQFF. In DNA, the CDR3 is TGTGCCAGCAGCTTGGCGGGGTCCTACAATGAGCAGTTCTTC.

This clone has a single count. The chain combines TRBV5-1 with TRBJ1-3; no definite D call. The CDR3 has 14 amino acids. Trimming cost V 6 bases and J 2 bases, with 12 bases left between them. CDR1 and CDR2 from the germline V gene are SGHRS and YFSETQ. In DNA, the CDR3 is TGCGCCAGCAAGGAGGGAGCCACTGGAAACACCATATATTTT. Translated, it gives CASKEGATGNTIYF.